The clone carrying this T cell receptor beta chain was counted at least ten times. Alpha- and beta-chain coverage of first-strand cDNA came from TRAV- and TRBV-specific primers. The authors ran about 18 PCR cycles to amplify TCRs with a constant-region primer and V-primer adapter. TCRdb passed the reads through MiXCR, listing each CDR3 protein once. The repertoire holds tens of thousands of distinct CDR3 sequences, with roughly a sixth as singletons. Germline CDR1 reads ENHRY; CDR2 reads SYGVKD. The CDR3 extends over 14 amino acids. The V and J ends lost 6 bases and 5 bases respectively, with 16 bases between them. The record originates from a study of low-dose radiotherapy and immunotherapy resistance in tumors. Across the whole study: Each patient took aspirin at a dose of 300 mg by mouth once daily over the course of four cycles, with dosing beginning on cycle 1 day 1.

The time point denotes: before trial treatment. The V gene is TRBV10-3, the J gene TRBJ2-5; D is possibly TRBD2 (8 bases). The receptor was isolated from a male donor with prostate cancer. Sequencing used PBMCs, obtained before treatment. CDR3 bases: TGTGCCATCAGCAGACAGGGCGGGGGGGAGACCCAGTACTTC. It is translated as CAISRQGGGETQYF.